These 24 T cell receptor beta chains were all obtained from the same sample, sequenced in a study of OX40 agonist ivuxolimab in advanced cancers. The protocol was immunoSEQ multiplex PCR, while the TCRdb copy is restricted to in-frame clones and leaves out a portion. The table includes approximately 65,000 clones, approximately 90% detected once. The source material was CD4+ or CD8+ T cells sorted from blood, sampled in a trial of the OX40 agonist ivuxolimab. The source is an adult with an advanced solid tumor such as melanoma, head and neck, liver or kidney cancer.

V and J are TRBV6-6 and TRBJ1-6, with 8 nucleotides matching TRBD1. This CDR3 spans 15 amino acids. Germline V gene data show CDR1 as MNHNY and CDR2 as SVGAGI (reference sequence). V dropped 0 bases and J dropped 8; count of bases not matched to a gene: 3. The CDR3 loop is CASSYSTGDYSPLHF. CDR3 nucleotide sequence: TGTGCCAGCAGTTACTCGACAGGGGATTATTCACCCCTCCACTTT.

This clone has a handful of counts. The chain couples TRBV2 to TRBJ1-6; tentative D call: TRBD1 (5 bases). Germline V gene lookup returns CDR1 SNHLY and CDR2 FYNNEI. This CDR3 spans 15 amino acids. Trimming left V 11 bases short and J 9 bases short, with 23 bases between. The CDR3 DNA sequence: TGTGCCTCACGGGATCAGGGCCATCTACGTTCACCCCTCCACTTT. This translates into CASRDQGHLRSPLHF. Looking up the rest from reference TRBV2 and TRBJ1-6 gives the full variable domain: EPEVTQTPSHQVTQMGQEVILRCVPISNHLYFYWYRQILGQKVEFLVSFYNNEISEKSEIFDDQFSVERPDGSNFTLKIRSTKLEDSAMYFCASRDQGHLRSPLHFGNGTRLTVT.

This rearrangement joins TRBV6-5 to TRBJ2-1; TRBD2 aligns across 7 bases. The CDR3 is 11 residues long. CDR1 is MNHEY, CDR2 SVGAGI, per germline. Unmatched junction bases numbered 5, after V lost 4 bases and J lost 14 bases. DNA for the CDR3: TGTGCCAGCAGTTCGGGACTATCTAAGTTCTTC. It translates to CASSSGLSKFF.

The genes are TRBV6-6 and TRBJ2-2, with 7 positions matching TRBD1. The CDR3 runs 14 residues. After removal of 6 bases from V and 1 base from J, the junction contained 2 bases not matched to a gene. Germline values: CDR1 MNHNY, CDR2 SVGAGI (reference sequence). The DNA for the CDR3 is TGTGCCAGCAGGAACAGGGGGAACACCGGGGAGCTGTTTTTT. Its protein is CASRNRGNTGELFF.

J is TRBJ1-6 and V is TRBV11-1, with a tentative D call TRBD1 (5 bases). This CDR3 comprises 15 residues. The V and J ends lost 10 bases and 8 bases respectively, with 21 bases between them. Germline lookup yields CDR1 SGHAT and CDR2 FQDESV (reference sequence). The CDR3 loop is CATSREPRDDSPLHF. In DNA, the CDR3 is TGTGCCACTTCGCGAGAGCCCAGGGATGATTCACCCCTCCACTTT. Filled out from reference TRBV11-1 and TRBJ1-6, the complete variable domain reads EAEVAQSPRYKITEKSQAVAFWCDPISGHATLYWYRQILGQGPELLVQFQDESVVDDSQLPKDRFSAERLKGVDSTLKIQPAELGDSAMYLCATSREPRDDSPLHFGNGTRLTVT.

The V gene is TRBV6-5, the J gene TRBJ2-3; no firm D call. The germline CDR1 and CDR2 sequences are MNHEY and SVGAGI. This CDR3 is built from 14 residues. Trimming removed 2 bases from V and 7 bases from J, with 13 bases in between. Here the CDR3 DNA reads TGTGCCAGCAGTTACCTCGGGTCCGGAAATACGCAGTATTTT. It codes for CASSYLGSGNTQYF.

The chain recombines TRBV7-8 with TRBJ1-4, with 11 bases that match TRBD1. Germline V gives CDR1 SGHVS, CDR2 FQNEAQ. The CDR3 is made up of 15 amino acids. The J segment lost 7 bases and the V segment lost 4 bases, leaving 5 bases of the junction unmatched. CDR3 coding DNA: TGTGCCAGCAGCTACCGGGACAGGGGGTTTGAAAAACTGTTTTTT. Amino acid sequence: CASSYRDRGFEKLFF.

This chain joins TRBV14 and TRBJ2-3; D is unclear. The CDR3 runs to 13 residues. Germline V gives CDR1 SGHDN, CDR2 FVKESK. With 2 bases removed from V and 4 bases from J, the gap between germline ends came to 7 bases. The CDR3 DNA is TGTGCCAGCAGCCAACCCCGGGCAGATACGCAGTATTTT. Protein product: CASSQPRADTQYF. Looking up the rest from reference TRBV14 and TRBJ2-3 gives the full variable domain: EAGVTQFPSHSVIEKGQTVTLRCDPISGHDNLYWYRRVMGKEIKFLLHFVKESKQDESGMPNNRFLAERTGGTYSTLKVQPAELEDSGVYFCASSQPRADTQYFGPGTRLTVL.

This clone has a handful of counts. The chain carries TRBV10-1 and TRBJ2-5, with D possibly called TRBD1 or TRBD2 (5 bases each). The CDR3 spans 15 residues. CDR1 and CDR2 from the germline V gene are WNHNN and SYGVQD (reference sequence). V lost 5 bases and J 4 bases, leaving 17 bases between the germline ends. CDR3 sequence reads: CASSRGATGGETQYF. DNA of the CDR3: TGCGCCAGCAGTCGAGGGGCTACCGGAGGAGAGACCCAGTACTTC.

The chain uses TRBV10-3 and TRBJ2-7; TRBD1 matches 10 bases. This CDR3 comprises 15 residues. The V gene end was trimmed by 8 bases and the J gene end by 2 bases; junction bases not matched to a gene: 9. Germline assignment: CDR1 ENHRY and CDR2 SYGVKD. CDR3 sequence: CAISGTGAPTYEQYF. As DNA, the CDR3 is TGTGCCATCTCCGGGACAGGGGCTCCCACCTACGAGCAGTACTTC.

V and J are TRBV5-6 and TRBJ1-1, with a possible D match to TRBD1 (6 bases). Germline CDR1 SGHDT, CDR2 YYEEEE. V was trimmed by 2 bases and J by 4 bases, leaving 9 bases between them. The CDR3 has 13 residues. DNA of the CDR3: TGTGCCAGCAGCTTTCGGGGGGCCACTGAAGCTTTCTTT. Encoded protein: CASSFRGATEAFF.

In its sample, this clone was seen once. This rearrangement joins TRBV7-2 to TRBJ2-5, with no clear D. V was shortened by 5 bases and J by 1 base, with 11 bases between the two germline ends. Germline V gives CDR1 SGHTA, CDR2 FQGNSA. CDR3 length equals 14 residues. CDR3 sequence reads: CASSLTVVQETQYF. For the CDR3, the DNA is TGTGCCAGCAGCCTAACAGTGGTCCAAGAGACCCAGTACTTC. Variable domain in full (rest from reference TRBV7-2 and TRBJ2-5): GAGVSQSPSNKVTEKGKDVELRCDPISGHTALYWYRQSLGQGLEFLIYFQGNSAPDKSGLPSDRFSAERTGGSVSTLTIQRTQQEDSAVYLCASSLTVVQETQYFGPGTRLLVL.

The CDR3 DNA follows: TGTGCCAGCAGCCCTGGGACAGGCTCTAGCACAGATACGCAGTATTTT. Amino acids: CASSPGTGSSTDTQYF. The J gene is TRBJ2-3, the V gene TRBV5-4, with 8 bases lining up with TRBD1. The CDR3 has 16 residues. The ends lost 4 bases at V and 0 bases at J; junction bases unmatched: 7. The germline V gene encodes CDR1 SGHNT and CDR2 YYREEE (reference sequence).

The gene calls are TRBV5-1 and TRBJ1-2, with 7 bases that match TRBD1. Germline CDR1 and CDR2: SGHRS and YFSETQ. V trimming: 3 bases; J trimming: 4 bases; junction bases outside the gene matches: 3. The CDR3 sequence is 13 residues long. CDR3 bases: TGCGCCAGCAGCTCGACAGGGTTCTATGGCTACACCTTC. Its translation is CASSSTGFYGYTF.

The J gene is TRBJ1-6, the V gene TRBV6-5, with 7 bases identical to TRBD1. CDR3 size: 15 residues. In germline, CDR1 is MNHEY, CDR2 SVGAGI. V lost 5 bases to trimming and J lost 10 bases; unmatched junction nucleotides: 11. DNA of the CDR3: TGTGCCAGCAGTCTGATACAGGGGACTAACTCACCCCTCCACTTT. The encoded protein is CASSLIQGTNSPLHF.

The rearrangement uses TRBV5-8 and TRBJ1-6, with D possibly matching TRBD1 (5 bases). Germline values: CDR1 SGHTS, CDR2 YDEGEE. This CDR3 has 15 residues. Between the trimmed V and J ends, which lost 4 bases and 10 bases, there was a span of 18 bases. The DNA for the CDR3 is TGTGCCAGCAGCAACCCCCGCCGGGACCGATCACCCCTCCACTTT. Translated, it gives CASSNPRRDRSPLHF.

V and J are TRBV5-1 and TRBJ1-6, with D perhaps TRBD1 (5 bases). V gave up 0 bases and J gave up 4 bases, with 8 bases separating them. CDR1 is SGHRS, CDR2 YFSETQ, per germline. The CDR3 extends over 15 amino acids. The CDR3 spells CASSLGGGYNSPLHF. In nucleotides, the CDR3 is TGCGCCAGCAGCTTGGGTGGGGGGTATAATTCACCCCTCCACTTT.

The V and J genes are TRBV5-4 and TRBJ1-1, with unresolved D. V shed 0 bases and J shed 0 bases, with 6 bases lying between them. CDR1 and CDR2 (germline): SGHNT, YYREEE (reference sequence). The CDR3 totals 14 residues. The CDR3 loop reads CASSLGHMNTEAFF. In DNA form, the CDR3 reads TGTGCCAGCAGCTTGGGGCATATGAACACTGAAGCTTTCTTT.

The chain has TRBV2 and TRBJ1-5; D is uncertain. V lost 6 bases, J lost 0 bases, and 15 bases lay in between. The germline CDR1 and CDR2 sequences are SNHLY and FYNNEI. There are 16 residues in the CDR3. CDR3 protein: CASRRGETTSNQPQHF. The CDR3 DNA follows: TGTGCCAGCAGGCGTGGGGAGACAACTAGCAATCAGCCCCAGCATTTT. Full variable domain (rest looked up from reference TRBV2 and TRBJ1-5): EPEVTQTPSHQVTQMGQEVILRCVPISNHLYFYWYRQILGQKVEFLVSFYNNEISEKSEIFDDQFSVERPDGSNFTLKIRSTKLEDSAMYFCASRRGETTSNQPQHFGDGTRLSIL.

CDR3 loop: CASSPEGHRYGNTIYF. CDR3 nucleotide sequence: TGCGCCAGCAGCCCGGAGGGACACCGCTACGGAAACACCATATATTTT. The V and J genes are TRBV5-1 and TRBJ1-3, with TRBD1 as a possible D gene (6 bases). The germline V gene has CDR1 SGHRS and CDR2 YFSETQ. This CDR3 is built from 16 residues. Trimming pared 4 bases from V and 4 bases from J, leaving 18 bases between.

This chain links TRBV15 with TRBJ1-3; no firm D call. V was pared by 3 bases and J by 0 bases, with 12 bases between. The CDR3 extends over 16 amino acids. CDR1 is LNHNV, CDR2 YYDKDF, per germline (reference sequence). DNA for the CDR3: TGTGCCACCAGCAGCCTGGTTTTTAACTCTGGAAACACCATATATTTT. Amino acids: CATSSLVFNSGNTIYF.

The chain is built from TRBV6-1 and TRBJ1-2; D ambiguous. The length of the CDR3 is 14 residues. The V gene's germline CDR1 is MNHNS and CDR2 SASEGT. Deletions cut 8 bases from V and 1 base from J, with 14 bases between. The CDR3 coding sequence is TGTGCCAGCCGCTCGAAGGACCGTAACTATGGCTACACCTTC. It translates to CASRSKDRNYGYTF.

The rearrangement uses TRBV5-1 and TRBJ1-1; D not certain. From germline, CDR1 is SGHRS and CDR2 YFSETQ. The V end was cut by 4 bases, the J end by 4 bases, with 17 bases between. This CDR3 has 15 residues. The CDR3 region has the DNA TGCGCCAGCAGCCTTGGCCCGGGTGGCGGCACTGAAGCTTTCTTT. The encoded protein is CASSLGPGGGTEAFF.

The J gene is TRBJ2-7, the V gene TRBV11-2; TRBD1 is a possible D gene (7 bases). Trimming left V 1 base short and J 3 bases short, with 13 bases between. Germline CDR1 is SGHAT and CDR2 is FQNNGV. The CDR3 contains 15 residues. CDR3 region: CASSLGRGQIYEQYF. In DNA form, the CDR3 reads TGTGCCAGCAGCTTAGGGAGGGGACAGATCTACGAGCAGTACTTC. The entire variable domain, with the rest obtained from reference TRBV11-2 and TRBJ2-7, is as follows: EAGVAQSPRYKIIEKRQSVAFWCNPISGHATLYWYQQILGQGPKLLIQFQNNGVVDDSQLPKDRFSAERLKGVDSTLKIQPAKLEDSAVYLCASSLGRGQIYEQYFGPGTRLTVT.